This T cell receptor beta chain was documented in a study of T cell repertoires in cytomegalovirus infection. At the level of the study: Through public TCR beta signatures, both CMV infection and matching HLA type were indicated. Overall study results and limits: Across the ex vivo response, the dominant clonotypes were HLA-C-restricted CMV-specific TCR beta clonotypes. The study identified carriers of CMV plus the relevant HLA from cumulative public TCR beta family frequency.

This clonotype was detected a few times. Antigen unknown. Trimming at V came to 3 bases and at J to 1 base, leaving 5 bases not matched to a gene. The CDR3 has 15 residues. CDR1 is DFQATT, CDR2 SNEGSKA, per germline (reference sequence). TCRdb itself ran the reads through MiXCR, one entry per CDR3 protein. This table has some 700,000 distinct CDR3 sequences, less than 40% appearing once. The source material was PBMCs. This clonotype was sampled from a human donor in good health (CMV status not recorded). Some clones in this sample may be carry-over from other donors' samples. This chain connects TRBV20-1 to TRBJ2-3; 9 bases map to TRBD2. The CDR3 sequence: CSASERTSGTDTQYF. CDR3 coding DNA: TGCAGTGCTAGCGAGAGGACTAGCGGCACAGATACGCAGTATTTT.